This T cell receptor beta chain is drawn from a study of spatial heterogeneity in lung cancer. Study background: On average, each unique TCR and UMI combination appeared more than ten times in raw reads.

TCRdb recomputed calls from the 5' RACE reads with MiXCR, one row per CDR3 protein. The data show some 50,000 distinct CDR3 sequences, 7.5% to 8% seen once. This clonotype appeared a few times. V lost 3 bases and J lost 4, with 19 bases in between. The CDR3 extends over 17 amino acids. Time point meaning: sample taken at primary tumor resection. Without sorting, whole RNA was sequenced from tumor, nontumor lung or frozen PBMC. Here the sequenced sample was PBMCs, taken at surgery. This clonotype was obtained from a female donor with early-stage non-small cell lung cancer. The chain links TRBV23-1 to TRBJ2-1; maybe TRBD1 (6 bases). TRBV23-1 is assigned to the ORF class and has an uncertain function. The CDR3 sequence is CASSQLPRGWTYNEQFF. The CDR3 nucleotides read TGCGCCAGCAGTCAGTTACCCAGGGGCTGGACTTACAATGAGCAGTTCTTC.